Shown below are 21 T cell receptor beta chains from a single sample sequenced in a study of T cells after yellow fever vaccination. TCRdb reprocessed the 5' RACE reads via MiXCR and lists one record per CDR3 protein. Of nearly 300,000 distinct CDR3 sequences detected, roughly 9% appear once; the ten largest clones hold over 3%. The source material was CD4+ T cells sorted from PBMCs, sampled 5 days after the yellow fever booster vaccination. These receptors were collected from a man aged 18-30 years who received the YFV17D yellow fever vaccine.

The DNA for the CDR3 is TGTGCCAGCGGCGGCGAGAGGAATTACAATGAGCAGTTCTTC. Its translation is CASGGERNYNEQFF. V and J are TRBV6-6 and TRBJ2-1; D gene uncertain. Between the trimmed V and J ends, which lost 8 bases and 4 bases, there was a span of 15 bases. The CDR3 is 14 residues long. Germline V gene lookup returns CDR1 MNHNY and CDR2 SVGAGI (reference sequence).

The V call is TRBV5-1, the J call TRBJ2-5, with 8 bases fitting TRBD2. Per the germline V gene, CDR1 is SGHRS and CDR2 is YFSETQ. The CDR3 sequence is 16 residues long. The trim removed 4 bases at V and 4 bases at J, leaving 12 bases unmatched. CDR3 residues: CASSAVGRGAGETQYF. The CDR3 DNA is TGCGCCAGCAGCGCCGTGGGGCGGGGGGCCGGAGAGACCCAGTACTTC.

This clonotype was recorded at least ten times. The chain is built from TRBV5-4 and TRBJ2-1, with no clear D. Trimming shortened V by 3 bases and J by 5 bases, and 3 bases separated the two germline ends. This CDR3 has 11 amino acids. CDR1 is SGHNT, CDR2 YYREEE, per germline (reference sequence). For the CDR3, the DNA is TGTGCCAGCAGCTCGCACAATGAGCAGTTCTTC. Protein product: CASSSHNEQFF.

This clonotype was observed many times. The chain uses TRBV20-1 and TRBJ1-2; no reliable D call. The CDR3 extends over 14 amino acids. The germline V gene has CDR1 DFQATT and CDR2 SNEGSKA (reference sequence). Trimming pared 0 bases from V and 2 bases from J, leaving 10 bases between. In nucleotides, the CDR3 is TGCAGTGCTAGAGATGGGGAGCGAAACTATGGCTACACCTTC. As protein: CSARDGERNYGYTF.

This clonotype turned up a few times. CDR3 in amino acids: CASSSGDRGNYEQYV. DNA of the CDR3: TGTGCCAGCAGCTCTGGGGACAGGGGAAACTACGAGCAGTACGTC. The gene calls are TRBV7-9 and TRBJ2-7; 10 bases map to TRBD1. V shed 4 bases and J 3 bases; nucleotides not matched to a gene: 6. Germline V gene lookup returns CDR1 SEHNR and CDR2 FQNEAQ (reference sequence). This CDR3 comprises 15 residues.

This clonotype was seen repeatedly, ten times or more. This chain uses TRBV4-1 with TRBJ2-3; 14 bases agree with TRBD2. J gave up 6 bases and V 4 bases, and 6 bases lay outside the gene matches. The CDR3 contains 16 residues. Looked up from germline, CDR1 is MGHRA and CDR2 is YSYEKL. The CDR3 sequence: CASSLRTSGGFDTQYF. The CDR3 DNA sequence: TGCGCCAGCAGCCTTCGGACTAGCGGGGGGTTTGATACGCAGTATTTT.

In its sample, this clonotype was seen many times. The chain has TRBV5-1 and TRBJ2-3; D call uncertain. The CDR3 is made up of 13 amino acids. V was trimmed by 7 bases and J by 1 base, leaving 10 bases between them. Germline CDR1 is SGHRS and CDR2 is YFSETQ. Written as DNA, the CDR3 is TGCGCCAGCTGGCTAGAAGGCACAGATACGCAGTATTTT. This encodes CASWLEGTDTQYF.

The sample holds many counts of this clonotype. The chain has TRBV4-3 and TRBJ1-6; 8 positions match TRBD1. The CDR3 runs to 15 residues. V gave up 5 bases and J gave up 6 bases; unmatched junction bases: 6. Germline lookup yields CDR1 LGHNA and CDR2 YSLEER. The CDR3 sequence: CASSYGQGTNSPLHF. For the CDR3, the DNA is TGCGCCAGCAGCTACGGACAGGGAACTAATTCACCCCTCCACTTT.

This clonotype was detected a few times. V usage is TRBV4-1 and J usage is TRBJ1-5; D remains unclear. The ends were cut back, 3 bases at V and 5 bases at J, with 17 bases in the middle. Germline lookup yields CDR1 MGHRA and CDR2 YSYEKL. CDR3 length: 16 amino acids. The CDR3 protein is CASSQGPSRGDQPQHF. Written as DNA, the CDR3 is TGCGCCAGCAGCCAGGGTCCCAGCAGAGGAGATCAGCCCCAGCATTTT.

This sequence joins TRBV12-3 or TRBV12-4 and TRBJ2-3; TRBD1 or TRBD2 may be the D gene (5 bases each). V shed 5 bases and J shed 4 bases, with 19 bases lying between them. This CDR3 region has 16 residues. The CDR3 DNA is TGTGCCAGCAGTGATGGGACCAACTTAGGCTCAGATACGCAGTATTTT. It yields the protein CASSDGTNLGSDTQYF.

This clonotype was found a few times. The chain joins TRBV6-6 to TRBJ2-4, with 7 bases lining up with TRBD1. Looked up from germline, CDR1 is MNHNY and CDR2 is SVGAGI (reference sequence). Losses at the gene ends were 0 bases for V and 0 bases for J; bases not matched to a gene: 5. The CDR3 has 17 amino acids. Here the CDR3 DNA reads TGTGCCAGCAGTTACTCCGGGACAGCTAAAGCCAAAAACATTCAGTACTTC. Translating gives CASSYSGTAKAKNIQYF.

The chain links TRBV7-2 to TRBJ1-1; 7 nucleotides align to TRBD1. Germline CDR1 SGHTA, CDR2 FQGNSA. V was clipped by 6 bases and J by 8 bases; unmatched bases: 9. This CDR3 has 13 residues. The CDR3 is CASSYRGGREAFF. Written as DNA, the CDR3 is TGTGCCAGCAGTTACCGAGGGGGCCGGGAAGCTTTCTTT.

This clonotype was seen more than once but under ten times. The chain combines TRBV7-6 with TRBJ2-3; perhaps D is TRBD1 or TRBD2 (7 bases each). Germline CDR1 reads SGHVS; CDR2 reads FNYEAQ. The CDR3 runs 15 residues. V was clipped by 5 bases and J by 5 bases, with 17 bases between them. The CDR3 spells CASSPGGGALDTQYF. CDR3 coding DNA: TGTGCCAGCAGCCCAGGGGGGGGGGCTTTAGATACGCAGTATTTT.

This clonotype was seen only a few times. V and J are TRBV6-5 and TRBJ1-2; D gene unclear. The CDR3 runs to 16 residues. In germline, CDR1 is MNHEY, CDR2 SVGAGI. Trimming removed 2 bases from V and 5 bases from J, with 18 bases in between. CDR3 DNA: TGTGCCAGCAGTTACCACACACTTCCTGGCGGGTATGGCTACACCTTC. This codes for CASSYHTLPGGYGYTF.

This clonotype occurred a few times. The J gene is TRBJ1-5, the V gene TRBV19; no firm D call. CDR1 is LNHDA, CDR2 SQIVND, per germline (reference sequence). V shed 3 bases and J shed 4 bases, with 13 bases lying between them. The CDR3 is 15 amino acids. The CDR3: CASSMDPWQNQPQHF. The CDR3 nucleotides are TGTGCCAGTAGTATGGATCCGTGGCAAAATCAGCCCCAGCATTTT.

This clonotype was picked up a small number of times. The J gene is TRBJ2-3, the V gene TRBV7-2; D is uncertain. This CDR3 is 14 amino acids long. The V and J ends lost 2 bases and 2 bases respectively, with 8 bases between them. Germline V gene data show CDR1 as SGHTA and CDR2 as FQGNSA. The CDR3: CASSLNRHTDTQYF. In DNA form, the CDR3 reads TGTGCCAGCAGCTTAAACCGACACACAGATACGCAGTATTTT.

This clonotype was observed a handful of times. The chain links TRBV7-2 to TRBJ2-4; 9 bases line up with TRBD2. The CDR3 is 18 amino acids. Germline assignment: CDR1 SGHTA and CDR2 FQGNSA. With V trimmed by 4 bases and J by 2 bases, 12 bases remained unmatched. The CDR3 DNA reads TGTGCCAGCAGCTCGAGAGGAAGGGCGGGGGGGACCAAAAACATTCAGTACTTC. Protein: CASSSRGRAGGTKNIQYF.

A few counts support this clonotype. CDR3 loop: CASSIRGAFADTQYF. The CDR3 DNA reads as TGTGCCAGTAGTATACGGGGGGCGTTCGCAGATACGCAGTATTTT. This chain uses TRBV19 with TRBJ2-3; a weak D match, TRBD2 (7 bases). Germline CDR1 reads LNHDA; CDR2 reads SQIVND (reference sequence). The CDR3 covers 15 residues. Trimming shortened V by 2 bases and J by 4 bases, and 13 bases separated the two germline ends.

V gene TRBV7-3 combines with J gene TRBJ2-3, with a weak D call TRBD2 (7 bases). The CDR3 contains 16 residues. The germline V and J ends were trimmed by 8 bases and 1 base, with 19 bases remaining between them. Germline loops: CDR1 SGHTA, CDR2 FQGTGA. The CDR3 protein is CASGDWGGPGTDTQYF. CDR3 nucleotide sequence: TGTGCCAGCGGCGATTGGGGGGGCCCGGGCACAGATACGCAGTATTTT. The complete variable domain, with remaining parts taken from reference TRBV7-3 and TRBJ2-3, reads GAGVSQTPSNKVTEKGKYVELRCDPISGHTALYWYRQSLGQGPEFLIYFQGTGAADDSGLPNDRFFAVRPEGSVSTLKIQRTERGDSAVYLCASGDWGGPGTDTQYFGPGTRLTVL.

This chain connects TRBV23-1 to TRBJ2-3, with D perhaps matching TRBD1 or TRBD2 (6 bases each). TRBV23-1 is flagged as an ORF with uncertain function. V was pared by 11 bases and J by 5 bases, with 23 bases between. The CDR3 extends over 15 amino acids. This CDR3 is CAQRGTRYGEDTQYF. CDR3 DNA sequence: TGCGCCCAACGGGGGACACGATACGGGGAAGATACGCAGTATTTT.

The chain has TRBV4-3 and TRBJ2-4, with unresolved D. Between the trimmed V and J ends, which lost 1 base and 6 bases, there was a span of 10 bases. Germline assignment: CDR1 LGHNA and CDR2 YSLEER. The CDR3 extends over 14 amino acids. CDR3 sequence: CASSQGSYSNIQYF. Written as DNA, the CDR3 is TGCGCCAGCAGCCAAGGGTCATACTCAAACATTCAGTACTTC.